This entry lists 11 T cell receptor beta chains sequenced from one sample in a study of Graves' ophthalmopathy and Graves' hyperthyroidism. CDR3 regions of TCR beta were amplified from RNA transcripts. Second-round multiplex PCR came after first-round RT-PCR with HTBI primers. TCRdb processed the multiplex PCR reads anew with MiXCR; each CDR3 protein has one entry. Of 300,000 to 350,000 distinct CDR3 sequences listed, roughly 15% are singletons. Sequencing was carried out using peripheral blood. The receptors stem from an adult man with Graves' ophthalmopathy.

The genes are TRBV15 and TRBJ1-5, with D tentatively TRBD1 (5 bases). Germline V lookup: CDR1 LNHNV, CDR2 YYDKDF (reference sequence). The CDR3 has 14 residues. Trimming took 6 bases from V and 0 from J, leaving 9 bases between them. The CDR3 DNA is TGTGCCACCAGTAGGGGTCCTAGCAATCAGCCCCAGCATTTT. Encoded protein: CATSRGPSNQPQHF.

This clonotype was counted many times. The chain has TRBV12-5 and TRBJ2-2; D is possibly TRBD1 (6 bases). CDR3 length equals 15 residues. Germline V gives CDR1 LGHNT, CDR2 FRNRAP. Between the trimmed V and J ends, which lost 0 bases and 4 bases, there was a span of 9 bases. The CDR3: CASGLVQGFTGELFF. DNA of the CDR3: TGTGCTAGTGGTTTGGTACAGGGCTTCACCGGGGAGCTGTTTTTT.

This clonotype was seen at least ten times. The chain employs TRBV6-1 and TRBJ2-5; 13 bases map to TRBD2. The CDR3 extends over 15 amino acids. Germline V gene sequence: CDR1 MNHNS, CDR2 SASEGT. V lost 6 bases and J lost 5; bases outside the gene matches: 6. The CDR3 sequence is CASSPGTSGMETQYF. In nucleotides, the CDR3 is TGTGCCAGCAGCCCCGGGACTAGCGGGATGGAGACCCAGTACTTC.

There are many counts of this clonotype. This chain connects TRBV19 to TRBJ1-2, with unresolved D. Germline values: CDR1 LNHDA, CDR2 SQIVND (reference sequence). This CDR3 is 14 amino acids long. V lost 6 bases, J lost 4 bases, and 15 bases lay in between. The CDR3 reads CASRDPPDFYGYTF. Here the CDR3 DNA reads TGTGCCAGTAGAGACCCACCGGATTTCTATGGCTACACCTTC.

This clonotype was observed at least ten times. Written as DNA, the CDR3 is TGTGCCAGCAGTCCGCCAGCGGCCCAAGAGACCCAGTACTTC. Its translation: CASSPPAAQETQYF. This chain uses TRBV11-3 with TRBJ2-5, with D maybe TRBD2 (5 bases). V was trimmed by 6 bases and J by 1 base, leaving 12 bases between them. Looked up from germline, CDR1 is SGHNT and CDR2 is YENEEA. The CDR3 consists of 14 residues.

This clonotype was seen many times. The CDR3 loop is CASSGNRRGDSPLHF. The CDR3 coding sequence is TGTGCCAGCAGTGGCAACAGGCGGGGCGATTCACCCCTCCACTTT. The V gene is TRBV6-1, the J gene TRBJ1-6, with a weak D call TRBD1 (5 bases). V was trimmed by 4 bases and J by 8 bases, leaving 15 bases between them. This CDR3 spans 15 amino acids. The germline V gene encodes CDR1 MNHNS and CDR2 SASEGT.

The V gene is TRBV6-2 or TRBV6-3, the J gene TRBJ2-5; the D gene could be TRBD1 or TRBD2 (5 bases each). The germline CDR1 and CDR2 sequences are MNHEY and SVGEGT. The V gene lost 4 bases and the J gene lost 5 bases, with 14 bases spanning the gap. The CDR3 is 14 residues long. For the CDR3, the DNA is TGTGCCAGCAGTTTCGAGGGGACCTGGGAGACCCAGTACTTC. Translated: CASSFEGTWETQYF.

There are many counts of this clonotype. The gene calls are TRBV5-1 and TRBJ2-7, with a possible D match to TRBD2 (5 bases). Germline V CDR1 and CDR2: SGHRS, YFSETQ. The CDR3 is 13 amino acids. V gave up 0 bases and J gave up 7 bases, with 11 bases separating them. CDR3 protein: CASSLDLGGEQYF. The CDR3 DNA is TGCGCCAGCAGCTTGGATCTGGGCGGGGAGCAGTACTTC.

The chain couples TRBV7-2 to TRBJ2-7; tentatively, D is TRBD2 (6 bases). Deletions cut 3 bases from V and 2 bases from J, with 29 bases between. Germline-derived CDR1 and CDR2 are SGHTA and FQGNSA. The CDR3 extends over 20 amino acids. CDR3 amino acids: CASSFRVLHHPGLRAYEQYF. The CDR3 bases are TGTGCCAGCAGCTTCCGGGTCCTACACCACCCGGGACTCAGGGCCTACGAGCAGTACTTC.

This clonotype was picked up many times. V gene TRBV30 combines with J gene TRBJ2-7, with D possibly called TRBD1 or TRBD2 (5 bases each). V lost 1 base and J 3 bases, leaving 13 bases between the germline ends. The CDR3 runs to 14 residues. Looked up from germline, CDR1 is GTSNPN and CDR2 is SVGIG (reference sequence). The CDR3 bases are TGTGCCTGGAGTGGCCGGGACGGTCTCTACGAGCAGTACTTC. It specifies CAWSGRDGLYEQYF.

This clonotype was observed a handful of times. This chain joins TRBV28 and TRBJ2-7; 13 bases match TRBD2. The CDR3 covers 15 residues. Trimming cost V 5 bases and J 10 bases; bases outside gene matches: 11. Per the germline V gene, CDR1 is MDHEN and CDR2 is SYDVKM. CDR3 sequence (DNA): TGTGCCAGCAGTATTGGACGGACTAGCGGGGGAAAACAGTACTTC. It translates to CASSIGRTSGGKQYF.